This T cell receptor (beta chain) emerged from a study of blood T cells in healthy people across ages. Study summary: Per two T cells, about one barcoded beta molecule was captured through template switching.

About this clonotype: Its matching antigen is unknown.

Combining a sample-barcoded 5' primer with a J-beta primer mix, a second PCR ran for roughly 7 to 12 cycles. TCRdb analysed the 5' RACE reads with MiXCR anew, one entry per CDR3 protein. Among some 1.5 million distinct CDR3 sequences listed, roughly 30% were seen once. The study's findings and limits: A roughly linear fall in TCR beta diversity per million T cells was seen with increasing age. Versus aged donors, long-lived donors had higher diversity and more naive CD4+ cells.

The TCR comes from a woman aged 25 to 39 in good health. Sequenced: blood.

The CDR3 DNA follows: TGTGCCACCAGTGATTCGGCTCGACAGACTGAAGCTTTCTTT. This codes for CATSDSARQTEAFF. The V call is TRBV24-1, the J call TRBJ1-1; weak D call: TRBD1 (5 bases). The CDR3 sequence is 14 residues long. V lost 2 bases to trimming and J lost 5 bases, with 11 bases between them. Germline CDR1 reads KGHDR; CDR2 reads SFDVKD.